These T cell receptor beta chains were read from a single sample in a study of cytomegalovirus exposure and HLA in healthy donors. Some clones are missing from TCRdb's copy, which holds only in-frame ones; the method was immunoSEQ multiplex PCR. The table has roughly 110,000 clones, 81% seen once. The sample comprised PBMCs. The receptors here all came from a man aged 25-45 years in good health and CMV-seronegative. The conserved cysteine and the conserved F or W are not part of the CDR3 here.

V: TRBV7-3; J: TRBJ2-2; CDR3: ASSLTAGGSPGELF
V: TRBV2; J: TRBJ1-2; CDR3: ASRGDRVDGYT
V: TRBV7-8; J: TRBJ2-7; CDR3: ASSPGTGAYEQY
V: TRBV2; J: TRBJ2-5; CDR3: ASSGAGFETQY
V: TRBV30; J: TRBJ2-7; CDR3: AWSPQALSYEQY
V: TRBV9; J: TRBJ2-7; CDR3: ASSSRDFPSYEQY
V: TRBV28; J: TRBJ1-5; CDR3: AHRRDRGNQPQH
V: TRBV5-5; J: TRBJ2-7; CDR3: ASSRAGGGYEQY
V: TRBV6-5; J: TRBJ1-1; CDR3: ASSYSRTGANTEAF
V: TRBV30; J: TRBJ2-6; CDR3: AWTLGSGANVLT
V: TRBV2; J: TRBJ1-2; CDR3: ASTEPGTSYGYT
V: TRBV7-3; J: TRBJ2-1; CDR3: ASSLGLAYNEQF
V: TRBV21-1; J: TRBJ2-2; CDR3: ASSTGLGTGELF
V: TRBV30; J: TRBJ2-2; CDR3: AWSSGSNTGELF
V: TRBV28; J: TRBJ2-7; CDR3: ASRGQNYEQY
V: TRBV4-1; J: TRBJ2-5; CDR3: ASSQEKGTSGYQETQY
V: TRBV28; J: TRBJ1-1; CDR3: ASSRQGAVTEAF
V: TRBV7-7; J: TRBJ1-6; CDR3: ASSAGTNNSPLH
V: TRBV7-6; J: TRBJ2-7; CDR3: ASSPNSGNYEQY
V: TRBV28; J: TRBJ1-2; CDR3: ASSPQGFVGYT
V: TRBV2; J: TRBJ1-4; CDR3: ASSGRDRDNEKLF
V: TRBV30; J: TRBJ1-3; CDR3: AWTKRGFLENTIY
V: TRBV5-4; J: TRBJ2-1; CDR3: AGGGVSYNEQF
V: TRBV7-2; J: TRBJ2-7; CDR3: ASSLYNYEQY
V: TRBV10-3; J: TRBJ1-2; CDR3: AISELTGGYYGYT
V: TRBV5-6; J: TRBJ1-2; CDR3: ASSLVLGTRKNT
V: TRBV10-1; J: TRBJ2-5; CDR3: ASSDPRSRETQY
V: TRBV30; J: TRBJ1-2; CDR3: AWRAGAVNYGYT
V: TRBV7-3; J: TRBJ1-1; CDR3: ASSLLPGQGLRIDTEAF
V: TRBV7-9; J: TRBJ1-1; CDR3: ASSLGGSEAF
V: TRBV6-5; J: TRBJ2-3; CDR3: ASSRGIYTDTQY
V: TRBV5-1; J: TRBJ2-7; CDR3: ASSLGAASYEQY
V: TRBV7-9; J: TRBJ2-3; CDR3: ASRGDRVSTDTQY
V: TRBV4-1; J: TRBJ1-5; CDR3: ASSQEGGQGGNQPQH
V: TRBV7-8; J: TRBJ2-7; CDR3: ASSLAGAYEQY
V: TRBV5-1; J: TRBJ2-7; CDR3: ASSQSSRDEQY
V: TRBV9; J: TRBJ1-4; CDR3: ASSAGGGDRVEKLF
V: TRBV28; J: TRBJ2-1; CDR3: ASRPTSGTYNEQF
V: TRBV28; J: TRBJ2-2; CDR3: ASSPAGANTGELF
V: TRBV10-3; J: TRBJ2-1; CDR3: AINPGQGAGNEQF
V: TRBV27; J: TRBJ2-1; CDR3: ASISGGPRNEQF
V: TRBV2; J: TRBJ2-7; CDR3: ASRDNTYEQY
V: TRBV10-1; J: TRBJ2-7; CDR3: ASSPALSGKYHEQY
V: TRBV2; J: TRBJ1-1; CDR3: ASGWEQYTEAF
V: TRBV19; J: TRBJ2-7; CDR3: ASSMASGPTAYEQY
V: TRBV5-1; J: TRBJ2-7; CDR3: GSSPTETHYEQY
V: TRBV4-1; J: TRBJ2-7; CDR3: ASSHPTSGEYEQY
V: TRBV11-1; J: TRBJ1-6; CDR3: ASSPGYRGGSPLH
V: TRBV13; J: TRBJ2-7; CDR3: ASSLFAGSEQY